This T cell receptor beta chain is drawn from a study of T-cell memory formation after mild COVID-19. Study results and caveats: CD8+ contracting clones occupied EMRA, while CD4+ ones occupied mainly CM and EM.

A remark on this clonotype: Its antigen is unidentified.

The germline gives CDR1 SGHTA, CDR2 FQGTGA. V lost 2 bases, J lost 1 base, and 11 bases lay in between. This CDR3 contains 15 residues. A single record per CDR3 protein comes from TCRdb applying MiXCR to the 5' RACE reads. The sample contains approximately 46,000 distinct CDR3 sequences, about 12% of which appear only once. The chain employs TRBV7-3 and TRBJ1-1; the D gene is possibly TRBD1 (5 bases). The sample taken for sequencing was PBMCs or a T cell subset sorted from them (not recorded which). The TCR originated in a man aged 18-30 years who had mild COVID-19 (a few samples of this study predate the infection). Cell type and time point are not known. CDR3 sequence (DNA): TGTGCCAGCAGCTTATTGGGGGACGGGAACACTGAAGCTTTCTTT. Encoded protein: CASSLLGDGNTEAFF. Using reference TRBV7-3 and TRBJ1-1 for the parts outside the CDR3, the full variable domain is GAGVSQTPSNKVTEKGKYVELRCDPISGHTALYWYRQSLGQGPEFLIYFQGTGAADDSGLPNDRFFAVRPEGSVSTLKIQRTERGDSAVYLCASSLLGDGNTEAFFGQGTRLTVV.